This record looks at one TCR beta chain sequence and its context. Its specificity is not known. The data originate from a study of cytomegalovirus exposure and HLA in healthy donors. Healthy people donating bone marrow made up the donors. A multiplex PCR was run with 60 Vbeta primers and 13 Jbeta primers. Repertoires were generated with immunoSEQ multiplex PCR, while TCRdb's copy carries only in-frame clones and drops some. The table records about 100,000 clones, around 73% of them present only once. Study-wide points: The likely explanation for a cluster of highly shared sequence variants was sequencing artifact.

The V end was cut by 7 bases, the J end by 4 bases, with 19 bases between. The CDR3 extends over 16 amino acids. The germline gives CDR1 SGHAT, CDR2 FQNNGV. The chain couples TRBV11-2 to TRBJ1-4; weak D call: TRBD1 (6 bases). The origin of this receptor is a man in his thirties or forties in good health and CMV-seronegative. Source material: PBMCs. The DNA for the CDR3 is TGTGCCAGCACCCCGAGCTTGGACAGAAGTAATGAAAAACTGTTTTTT. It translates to CASTPSLDRSNEKLFF.